Listed below are T cell receptor beta chains from one sample, sequenced in a study of blood T cell repertoires in COVID-19. Libraries were prepared by immunoSEQ multiplex PCR; TCRdb keeps only in-frame clonotypes and omits some of them. The repertoire holds approximately 170,000 clones, 83% seen once, with 6% to 8.5% in the top ten. Input material: peripheral blood. The receptors were gathered from a woman aged 70-85 years with COVID-19, enrolled during active disease. CDR3s include the opening cysteine and the closing phenylalanine or tryptophan. D genes are given only for firm matches. Size tells how often a clone was seen (once, few, many) or the class of an expanded clone, and some rows leave it out.

>-|-|TRBJ2-2|TRBV7-9
CASSLSYTGELFF
TGTGCCAGCAGCTTATCCTACACCGGGGAGCTGTTTTTT
>TRBD1|-|TRBJ2-7|TRBV24-1
CATSRTGTYEQYF
TGTGCCACCAGTAGGACAGGGACGTACGAGCAGTACTTC
>-|once|TRBJ2-4|TRBV6-2/TRBV6-3
CASSDVYQGRQYF
TGTGCCAGCAGTGACGTTTATCAGGGTCGGCAGTACTTC
>-|-|TRBJ1-5|TRBV3-1/TRBV3-2
CASSQVGGQPQHF
TGTGCCAGCAGCCAAGTAGGCGGTCAGCCCCAGCATTTT
>-|-|TRBJ2-3|TRBV5-6
CASSFGGLTTDTQYF
TGTGCCAGCAGCTTCGGTGGACTTACCACAGATACGCAGTATTTT
>TRBD2|-|TRBJ2-2|TRBV2
CASSISERGTGELFF
TGTGCCAGCAGTATAAGCGAGCGGGGGACCGGGGAGCTGTTTTTT
>-|-|TRBJ2-5|TRBV7-2
CASSLPGRRGGKETQYF
TGTGCCAGCAGCTTACCGGGACGAAGGGGGGGGAAAGAGACCCAGTACTTC
>TRBD2|-|TRBJ2-5|TRBV2
CASSEAFSRGGQETQYF
TGTGCCAGCAGTGAAGCGTTTTCACGGGGGGGTCAAGAGACCCAGTACTTC
>-|-|TRBJ1-2|TRBV27
CASSLLGALTNGYTF
TGTGCCAGCAGTTTATTAGGGGCTCTAACTAATGGCTACACCTTC
>TRBD2|-|TRBJ2-5|TRBV5-6
CASSFARTSSQETQYF
TGTGCCAGCAGCTTCGCTAGGACTAGCAGCCAAGAGACCCAGTACTTC
>TRBD1|-|TRBJ2-2|TRBV19
CASSIDGTATGELFF
TGTGCCAGTAGTATAGACGGGACAGCCACCGGGGAGCTGTTTTTT
>TRBD1|once|TRBJ2-5|TRBV19
CASSPDRVETQYF
TGTGCCAGTAGTCCTGACAGGGTAGAGACCCAGTACTTC
>-|few|TRBJ1-2|TRBV6-2/TRBV6-3
CASSSAGEYGYTF
TGTGCCAGCAGTTCGGCAGGGGAATACGGCTACACCTTC
>-|-|TRBJ2-1|TRBV6-6
CASSYSGSHNEQFF
TGTGCCAGCAGTTACTCGGGGAGCCACAATGAGCAGTTCTTC
>TRBD2|-|TRBJ2-1|TRBV6-4
CASSGGLAGEEFF
TGTGCCAGCAGTGGCGGACTAGCGGGAGAAGAGTTCTTC
>-|few|TRBJ2-7|TRBV18
CASSDRQTYEQYF
TGTGCCAGCTCCGACAGGCAGACCTACGAGCAGTACTTC